The 22 T cell receptor beta chains below come from one sample, sequenced in a study of blood T cells in healthy people across ages. Sample-barcoded 5' priming and a J-beta primer mix drove a second PCR of about 6 to 12 cycles. TCRdb re-derived calls from the 5' RACE reads in MiXCR, one entry per CDR3 protein. The table includes about a million distinct CDR3 sequences, around 46% detected once. The specimen sequenced was blood. The receptors originated from a man under 40 in good health.

This clonotype has only a few counts. The V call is TRBV29-1, the J call TRBJ2-1; 8 bases align to TRBD1. The germline V gene has CDR1 SQVTM and CDR2 ANQGSEA. Trimming removed 3 bases from V and 10 bases from J; junction bases left unmatched: 8. This CDR3 is 13 amino acids long. The CDR3 nucleotides are TGCAGCGTTGAGGGGGCAGGGGGCGCGGAGCAGTTCTTC. Its protein product is CSVEGAGGAEQFF.

The rearrangement uses TRBV2 and TRBJ2-1; TRBD2 might be the D (6 bases). V was pared by 0 bases and J by 9 bases, with 15 bases between. The germline V gene encodes CDR1 SNHLY and CDR2 FYNNEI. This CDR3 region has 15 residues. CDR3 DNA: TGTGCCAGCAGTGAAGCGCTTGCGGGGCGGGTTGAGCAGTTCTTC. This encodes CASSEALAGRVEQFF.

The chain recombines TRBV20-1 with TRBJ1-5; 8 bases align to TRBD1. V gave up 5 bases and J gave up 7 bases; unmatched junction bases: 7. The germline V gene has CDR1 DFQATT and CDR2 SNEGSKA (reference sequence). This CDR3 is 13 amino acids long. The CDR3 reads CSALDRAMQPQHF. CDR3 bases: TGCAGTGCTCTGGACAGGGCGATGCAGCCCCAGCATTTT.

There are a few counts of this clonotype. The rearrangement joins TRBV29-1 to TRBJ2-5; 9 positions agree with TRBD1. Germline CDR1 SQVTM, CDR2 ANQGSEA. V shed 6 bases, J shed 2 bases, and the junction held 7 bases outside the gene matches. This CDR3 contains 14 residues. CDR3 in amino acids: CSVDPGQGQETQYF. CDR3 sequence (DNA): TGCAGCGTCGATCCGGGACAGGGACAAGAGACCCAGTACTTC.

This clonotype has a single count. The chain couples TRBV6-1 to TRBJ2-1, with 10 bases lining up with TRBD1. This CDR3 spans 15 amino acids. J gave up 7 bases and V 1 base, and 4 bases lay outside the gene matches. The germline gives CDR1 MNHNS, CDR2 SASEGT. CDR3 nucleotide sequence: TGTGCCAGCAGTGAAGTGACAGGGGGCGGGAATGAGCAGTTCTTC. This sequence encodes CASSEVTGGGNEQFF.

This chain connects TRBV7-2 to TRBJ2-3, with 13 bases that match TRBD2. J was trimmed by 5 bases and V by 0 bases; bases with no gene match: 8. CDR1 is SGHTA, CDR2 FQGNSA, per germline. The CDR3 runs 18 residues. CDR3 region: CASSLALLAGGQRDTQYF. The CDR3 DNA is TGTGCCAGCAGCTTAGCCTTACTAGCGGGGGGGCAGAGAGATACGCAGTATTTT.

The rearrangement links TRBV11-2 to TRBJ2-7, with D perhaps matching TRBD2 (6 bases). The J call may be incorrect, as the DNA end agrees better with TRBJ2-5. This CDR3 is built from 15 residues. The germline V gene encodes CDR1 SGHAT and CDR2 FQNNGV. The CDR3 loop reads CASSVSPREEGTQYF. In DNA form, the CDR3 reads TGTGCCAGCAGCGTATCCCCGCGGGAAGAAGGGACCCAGTACTTC.

On this clonotype: Germline is not matched at one junction end, which may reflect a read error. V and J are TRBV24-1 and TRBJ2-7, with 12 bases that match TRBD1. CDR3 size: 15 residues. Per the germline V gene, CDR1 is KGHDR and CDR2 is SFDVKD. Written as DNA, the CDR3 is TGTGCCACCAGTGACCCGGGACAGGGGGCTTACGGGCAGTACTTC. Amino acids: CATSDPGQGAYGQYF.

In DNA form, the CDR3 reads TGTGCCAGCAGACCGGGACAGGGCTCAGCCAAAAACATTCAGTACTTC. The encoded protein is CASRPGQGSAKNIQYF. This rearrangement joins TRBV7-2 to TRBJ2-4; 9 nucleotides match TRBD1. This CDR3 has 16 residues. V shed 6 bases and J 0 bases; nucleotides not matched to a gene: 6. In germline, CDR1 is SGHTA, CDR2 FQGNSA. The variable domain in full, completed from reference TRBV7-2 and TRBJ2-4, reads GAGVSQSPSNKVTEKGKDVELRCDPISGHTALYWYRQSLGQGLEFLIYFQGNSAPDKSGLPSDRFSAERTGGSVSTLTIQRTQQEDSAVYLCASRPGQGSAKNIQYFGAGTRLSVL.

The gene calls are TRBV27 and TRBJ1-4, with TRBD1 as a possible D gene (5 bases). Germline CDR1 reads MNHEY; CDR2 reads SMNVEV (reference sequence). With 0 bases removed from V and 4 bases from J, the gap between germline ends came to 9 bases. The CDR3 totals 15 residues. The DNA of the CDR3 is TGTGCCAGCAGTTTATCCGGGACGCATAATGAAAAACTGTTTTTT. Encoded protein: CASSLSGTHNEKLFF. Complete variable domain (other parts from reference TRBV27 and TRBJ1-4): EAQVTQNPRYLITVTGKKLTVTCSQNMNHEYMSWYRQDPGLGLRQIYYSMNVEVTDKGDVPEGYKVSRKEKRNFPLILESPSPNQTSLYFCASSLSGTHNEKLFFGSGTQLSVL.

The table lists this clonotype with a few counts. The J gene is TRBJ2-1, the V gene TRBV29-1, with D possibly matching TRBD1 (5 bases). The CDR3 is made up of 13 amino acids. V gave up 6 bases and J gave up 3 bases, with 12 bases separating them. Looked up from germline, CDR1 is SQVTM and CDR2 is ANQGSEA. DNA for the CDR3: TGCAGCGTCGTGATCCAGGGCTACAATGAGCAGTTCTTC. It encodes CSVVIQGYNEQFF.

In its sample, this clonotype was seen a few times. This chain links TRBV6-1 with TRBJ2-6; D is possibly TRBD1 (6 bases). The germline V and J ends were trimmed by 4 bases and 4 bases, with 14 bases remaining between them. Germline V gene sequence: CDR1 MNHNS, CDR2 SASEGT. The CDR3 runs 16 residues. The CDR3 sequence: CASSALTGSGANVLTF. CDR3 bases: TGTGCCAGCAGTGCCCTCACAGGGTCAGGGGCCAACGTCCTGACTTTC.

V usage is TRBV10-3 and J usage is TRBJ2-3, with D perhaps assigned TRBD1 or TRBD2 (6 bases each). This CDR3 is built from 16 residues. Germline-derived CDR1 and CDR2 are ENHRY and SYGVKD. Trimming took 2 bases from V and 0 from J, leaving 12 bases between them. CDR3 bases: TGTGCCATCAGTGAGGTGGGGGGCTCTAGCACAGATACGCAGTATTTT. This codes for CAISEVGGSSTDTQYF.

This clonotype has more than one count but fewer than ten. This rearrangement joins TRBV20-1 to TRBJ2-5; TRBD2 matches 10 bases. V shed 3 bases and J 4 bases; nucleotides not matched to a gene: 8. The germline V gene encodes CDR1 DFQATT and CDR2 SNEGSKA (reference sequence). The CDR3 spans 15 residues. CDR3 loop: CSASGSGGSGETQYF. In DNA, the CDR3 is TGCAGTGCTAGTGGTAGCGGGGGGAGTGGAGAGACCCAGTACTTC.

This clonotype was seen once. This may arise from a read error, as a much more abundant clone is one base away. This chain links TRBV5-1 with TRBJ2-1, with TRBD2 matching over 9 bases. With V trimmed by 0 bases and J by 9 bases, 13 bases remained unmatched. Germline CDR1 SGHRS, CDR2 YFSETQ. This CDR3 contains 17 residues. Written as DNA, the CDR3 is TGCGCCAGCAGCTTGGCGGGGCGGGGGGGCCTCTATATTGAGCAGTTCTTC. As protein: CASSLAGRGGLYIEQFF.

The V gene is TRBV7-2, the J gene TRBJ2-7, with 7 bases lining up with TRBD2. The germline V gene encodes CDR1 SGHTA and CDR2 FQGNSA. The V gene end was trimmed by 5 bases and the J gene end by 2 bases; junction bases not matched to a gene: 9. The CDR3 is made up of 15 amino acids. CDR3 bases: TGTGCCAGCAGCCCTAATAGCGGGCGGGCCTACGAGCAGTACTTC. This codes for CASSPNSGRAYEQYF.

The chain joins TRBV5-6 to TRBJ1-5; D is perhaps TRBD1 (5 bases). The CDR3 spans 15 residues. The ends were cut back, 0 bases at V and 6 bases at J, with 13 bases in the middle. CDR1 is SGHDT and CDR2 is YYEEEE in the germline V gene. In nucleotides, the CDR3 is TGTGCCAGCAGCTTGGCCGCAGGGAGACGTCAGCCCCAGCATTTT. Its protein is CASSLAAGRRQPQHF.

This chain links TRBV12-3 or TRBV12-4 with TRBJ2-4, with D perhaps TRBD1 (6 bases). V lost 0 bases, J lost 1 base, and 10 bases lay in between. The CDR3 contains 16 residues. CDR3 sequence (DNA): TGTGCCAGCAGTTTAGCGGGGGCACCGGCCAAAAACATTCAGTACTTC. Translating it yields CASSLAGAPAKNIQYF.

The chain is built from TRBV20-1 and TRBJ1-1; D is undetermined. The CDR3 spans 14 residues. Germline CDR1 reads DFQATT; CDR2 reads SNEGSKA (reference sequence). Trimming took 0 bases from V and 3 from J, leaving 11 bases between them. The CDR3 sequence is CSARDRLGYTEAFF. CDR3 in DNA: TGCAGTGCTAGAGATCGGCTGGGCTACACTGAAGCTTTCTTT.

The chain is built from TRBV2 and TRBJ2-5; D may be TRBD2 (5 bases). Trimming pared 2 bases from V and 2 bases from J, leaving 12 bases between. From germline, CDR1 is SNHLY and CDR2 FYNNEI. The length of the CDR3 is 15 residues. CDR3 sequence: CASSENPSGQETQYF. The CDR3 region has the DNA TGTGCCAGCAGTGAAAACCCGTCGGGGCAAGAGACCCAGTACTTC.

V usage is TRBV12-3 or TRBV12-4 and J usage is TRBJ2-5, with TRBD2 as a possible D gene (6 bases). Trimming shortened V by 5 bases and J by 2 bases, and 18 bases separated the two germline ends. The CDR3 loop spans 16 amino acids. The CDR3 nucleotides are TGTGCCAGCAGTCCCCTGGACGGGGGAGCTCAAGAGACCCAGTACTTC. It translates to CASSPLDGGAQETQYF.

The gene calls are TRBV5-1 and TRBJ2-1; 7 nucleotides agree with TRBD2. V shed 0 bases and J 8 bases; nucleotides not matched to a gene: 14. Germline V lookup: CDR1 SGHRS, CDR2 YFSETQ. The CDR3 length is 17 residues. This CDR3 is CASSLAVRTRDPDEQFF. CDR3 in DNA: TGCGCCAGCAGCTTGGCGGTCAGGACTAGAGACCCCGATGAGCAGTTCTTC.